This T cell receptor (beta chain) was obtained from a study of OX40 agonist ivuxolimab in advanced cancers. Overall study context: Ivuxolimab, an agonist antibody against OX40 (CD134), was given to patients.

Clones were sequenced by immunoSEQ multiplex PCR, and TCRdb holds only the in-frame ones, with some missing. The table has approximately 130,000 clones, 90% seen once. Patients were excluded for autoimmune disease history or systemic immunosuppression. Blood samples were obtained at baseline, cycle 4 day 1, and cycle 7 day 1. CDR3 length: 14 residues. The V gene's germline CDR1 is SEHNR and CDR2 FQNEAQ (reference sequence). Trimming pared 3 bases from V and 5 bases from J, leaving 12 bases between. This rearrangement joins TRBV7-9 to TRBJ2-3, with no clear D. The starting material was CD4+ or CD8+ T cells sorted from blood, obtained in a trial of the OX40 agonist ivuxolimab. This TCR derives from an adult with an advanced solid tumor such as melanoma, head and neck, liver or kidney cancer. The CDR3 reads CASSLNQDGDTQYF. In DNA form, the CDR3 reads TGTGCCAGCAGCTTGAATCAGGACGGAGATACGCAGTATTTT.